Listed below are T cell receptor beta chains from one sample, sequenced in a study of blood T cells in healthy people across ages. Each CDR3 protein gets one entry after TCRdb re-called the 5' RACE reads with MiXCR. The table shows hundreds of thousands of distinct CDR3 sequences, with 25% to 30% occurring only once. The sample also formed part of further work on T cells of mothers and their children.

Sequencing input: blood. The receptors derive from a boy younger than 18 in good health. CDR3s include the opening cysteine and the closing phenylalanine or tryptophan. Fields, in order: D gene, V gene, clone size, J gene, CDR3 protein, CDR3 DNA. The D gene is left open where the match is weak. Size is stated for part of the rows, as once, few or many counts, or as a class when the clone is expanded.

d_gene: -; v_gene: TRBV6-5; abundance: -; j_gene: TRBJ2-1; CDR3aa: CASRRGFPHNEQFF; CDR3nt: TGTGCCAGCAGGAGGGGGTTCCCCCACAATGAGCAGTTCTTC
d_gene: -; v_gene: TRBV20-1; abundance: -; j_gene: TRBJ1-6; CDR3aa: CGTRKEGGSPLHF; CDR3nt: TGCGGTACGCGTAAAGAGGGAGGCTCACCCCTCCACTTT
d_gene: -; v_gene: TRBV7-9; abundance: -; j_gene: TRBJ2-7; CDR3aa: CASSLALVGEQYF; CDR3nt: TGTGCCAGCAGCTTAGCGCTCGTCGGCGAGCAGTACTTC
d_gene: TRBD2; v_gene: TRBV7-9; abundance: -; j_gene: TRBJ2-5; CDR3aa: CASSRLAGEGETQYF; CDR3nt: TGTGCCAGCAGCCGACTAGCGGGAGAGGGAGAGACCCAGTACTTC
d_gene: -; v_gene: TRBV6-1; abundance: -; j_gene: TRBJ2-6; CDR3aa: CASSVGPSGANVLTF; CDR3nt: TGTGCCAGCAGTGTCGGACCCTCTGGGGCCAACGTCCTGACTTTC
d_gene: -; v_gene: TRBV9; abundance: -; j_gene: TRBJ2-3; CDR3aa: CASSEPGPDSGLSTDTQYF; CDR3nt: TGTGCCAGCAGCGAGCCCGGACCGGATTCAGGTCTTAGCACAGATACGCAGTATTTT
d_gene: TRBD2; v_gene: TRBV4-1; abundance: -; j_gene: TRBJ2-4; CDR3aa: CASNPGLAGGIAKNIQYF; CDR3nt: TGCGCCAGCAACCCAGGACTAGCGGGGGGGATAGCCAAAAACATTCAGTACTTC
d_gene: -; v_gene: TRBV28; abundance: many; j_gene: TRBJ1-6; CDR3aa: CASSFRIPNSPLHF; CDR3nt: TGTGCCAGCAGTTTCAGGATTCCTAATTCACCCCTCCACTTT
d_gene: TRBD2; v_gene: TRBV11-2; abundance: -; j_gene: TRBJ2-5; CDR3aa: CASSFSGRPETQYF; CDR3nt: TGTGCCAGCAGCTTTAGCGGGCGTCCCGAGACCCAGTACTTC
d_gene: -; v_gene: TRBV10-3; abundance: -; j_gene: TRBJ2-7; CDR3aa: CAISAPSGYEQYF; CDR3nt: TGTGCCATCAGTGCACCCTCGGGCTATGAGCAGTACTTC
d_gene: TRBD1; v_gene: TRBV11-2; abundance: -; j_gene: TRBJ1-1; CDR3aa: CASSPDRGRYTEAFF; CDR3nt: TGTGCCAGCAGCCCAGACAGGGGGCGATACACTGAAGCTTTCTTT
d_gene: TRBD1; v_gene: TRBV28; abundance: -; j_gene: TRBJ2-7; CDR3aa: CASSEPGTGLYEQYF; CDR3nt: TGTGCCAGCAGTGAACCAGGGACAGGCCTCTACGAGCAGTACTTC
d_gene: -; v_gene: TRBV10-3; abundance: -; j_gene: TRBJ2-3; CDR3aa: CAIRKLGVEDTQYF; CDR3nt: TGTGCCATCAGGAAACTTGGAGTGGAGGATACGCAGTATTTT
d_gene: -; v_gene: TRBV29-1; abundance: few; j_gene: TRBJ1-2; CDR3aa: CSVVLGAPIYGYTF; CDR3nt: TGCAGCGTTGTCTTGGGCGCCCCTATCTATGGCTACACCTTC
d_gene: -; v_gene: TRBV7-3; abundance: -; j_gene: TRBJ1-1; CDR3aa: CASSPWGGARTEAFF; CDR3nt: TGTGCCAGCAGCCCCTGGGGGGGGGCGCGAACTGAAGCTTTCTTT
d_gene: TRBD2; v_gene: TRBV11-2; abundance: few; j_gene: TRBJ2-1; CDR3aa: CASSLGGAGPHNEQFF; CDR3nt: TGTGCCAGCAGCTTAGGGGGAGCGGGGCCGCACAATGAGCAGTTCTTC
d_gene: -; v_gene: TRBV7-9; abundance: few; j_gene: TRBJ2-1; CDR3aa: CASSLRRGHEQFF; CDR3nt: TGTGCCAGCAGCCTAAGGAGGGGGCATGAGCAGTTCTTC